Below are 13 T cell receptor beta chains sequenced from a single sample in a study of T cells in women clearing cervical HPV infection. Repertoires were generated with immunoSEQ multiplex PCR, while TCRdb's copy carries only in-frame clones and drops some. The table lists around 19,000 clones. The sequencing sample was made of blood buffy coat. The origin of the receptors is a woman between 18 and 70 years old with a cervical HPV16 infection that either progressed to CIN3+ or cleared (not recorded which).

Comments on this clone: Read sequence stops 3 residues before the CDR3 end, and the germline J gene provides the missing end. The rearrangement uses TRBV6-2 or TRBV6-3 and TRBJ2-1; 7 positions agree with TRBD2. Germline loops: CDR1 MNHEY, CDR2 SVGEGT. J gave up 9 bases and V 5 bases, and 10 bases lay outside the gene matches. This CDR3 is built from 14 residues. Partial CDR3 DNA: TGTGCCAGCAGTCTTAGCGGGTCGGGCGGTGAG. Protein: CASSLSGSGGE. The complete CDR3 sequence is CASSLSGSGGEQFF.

Note on this clone: The read finishes 3 residues shy of the CDR3 end, and the germline J gene is used to complete it. The genes are TRBV2 and TRBJ2-3; D assignment may be TRBD1 or TRBD2 (6 bases each). Germline assignment: CDR1 SNHLY and CDR2 FYNNEI. CDR3 length: 17 amino acids. V lost 6 bases, J lost 0 bases, and 19 bases lay in between. This CDR3 is CASRGRTVYFSTDTQYF. The DNA read from the CDR3 is TGTGCCAGCAGGGGGAGGACAGTTTACTTTAGCACAGATACG.

Turning to this clone: The CDR3 is cut off 3 residues early in the read; its end comes from the germline J gene. The chain couples TRBV29-1 to TRBJ2-5; the D is unclear. CDR3 size: 13 residues. Trimming pared 4 bases from V and 2 bases from J, leaving 11 bases between. CDR1 is SQVTM, CDR2 ANQGSEA, per germline. The CDR3 protein is CSVVGQYQETQYF. CDR3 bases read: TGCAGCGTTGTTGGTCAGTATCAAGAGACC.

Concerning this clone: The CDR3 end lies 3 residues beyond the end of the read and is filled in from the germline J gene. The V call is TRBV5-4, the J call TRBJ2-3; 9 nucleotides agree with TRBD1. This CDR3 has 15 residues. Germline V gene lookup returns CDR1 SGHNT and CDR2 YYREEE (reference sequence). The sequenced part of the CDR3 DNA is TGTGCCAGCAGCTTAGGACAGGGGAACCAAGAGACG. Translated, it gives CASSLGQGNQET. The full CDR3 sequence reads CASSLGQGNQETQYF.

The sequenced CDR3 bases are TGTGCCAGCAGCCACTCAAACAGAGCCTACGAG. Residues: CASSHSNRAYE. The full CDR3 protein is CASSHSNRAYEQYF. The chain employs TRBV14 and TRBJ2-7; D is undetermined. The read halts 3 residues ahead of the CDR3 end, with the missing end drawn from the germline J gene. CDR3 length equals 14 residues. Germline V gene sequence: CDR1 SGHDN, CDR2 FVKESK. V shed 3 bases and J shed 2 bases, with 11 bases lying between them.

The CDR3 sequence is CASSGKAGVGTDTAFF. The sequenced CDR3 bases are TGTGCCAGCTCGGGGAAGGCGGGGGTTGGCACAGATACG. This chain uses TRBV18 with TRBJ1-1, with D possibly matching TRBD1 (5 bases). The read ends 3 residues early relative to the CDR3; the germline J gene fills the gap. CDR3 length: 16 residues. From germline, CDR1 is KGHSH and CDR2 LQKENI.

Turning to this clone: The missing CDR3 end, 3 residues past where the read stops, is filled in from the germline J gene. The rearrangement links TRBV6-4 to TRBJ2-3; D may be TRBD1 (6 bases). V was shortened by 6 bases and J by 5 bases, with 12 bases between the two germline ends. CDR3 length: 13 amino acids. The germline V gene has CDR1 MRHNA and CDR2 SNTAGT. The CDR3 sequence: CASSADRGDTQYF. The sequenced CDR3 bases are TGTGCCAGCAGCGCGGACAGAGGAGATACG.

Regarding this clone: The read ends 3 residues early relative to the CDR3; the germline J gene fills the gap. The chain combines TRBV7-9 with TRBJ1-3; D is undetermined. This CDR3 is built from 15 residues. The germline gives CDR1 SEHNR, CDR2 FQNEAQ (reference sequence). The ends were cut back, 3 bases at V and 0 bases at J, with 9 bases in the middle. CDR3 DNA (partial): TGTGCCAGCAGCTTTTCCTTTAGCTCTGGAAACACC. This encodes CASSFSFSSGNT. The CDR3 as a whole reads CASSFSFSSGNTIYF.

About this clone: The read ends 3 residues before the CDR3 terminus; that terminus is restored from the germline J gene. The chain combines TRBV27 with TRBJ2-1, with D perhaps matching TRBD2 (6 bases). V was clipped by 8 bases and J by 0 bases, with 11 bases between them. This CDR3 contains 14 residues. CDR1 and CDR2 from the germline V gene are MNHEY and SMNVEV (reference sequence). The CDR3 protein is CASRRATSYNEQFF. Incomplete CDR3 DNA: TGTGCCAGCCGGAGGGCAACCTCCTACAATGAG.

Measured by frequency, this clone is medium-sized. The read terminates 3 residues ahead of where the CDR3 ends, so the germline J gene completes it. This sequence joins TRBV29-1 and TRBJ2-1; 7 bases are a match to TRBD1. Trimming at V came to 3 bases and at J to 5 bases, leaving 1 base not matched to a gene. The CDR3 covers 12 residues. Germline V CDR1 and CDR2: SQVTM, ANQGSEA. This CDR3 is CSVEGQHNEQFF. The covered CDR3 bases are TGCAGCGTTGAGGGACAGCACAATGAG.

A word on this clone: The CDR3 end lies 3 residues beyond the end of the read and is filled in from the germline J gene. This chain joins TRBV18 and TRBJ1-4, with 8 bases that match TRBD1. CDR1 KGHSH and CDR2 LQKENI come from the germline V gene. The CDR3 sequence is 16 residues long. The covered CDR3 bases are TGTGCCAGCTCACCACGCTCGGACAGGGAGGGTTCACCA. Translating gives CASSPRSDREGSP. The entire CDR3 reads CASSPRSDREGSPLFF.

In regard to this clone: At one end, the junction sequence differs from germline, possibly due to a read error. The missing CDR3 end, 3 residues past where the read stops, is filled in from the germline J gene. This sequence joins TRBV4-2 and TRBJ2-5, with 7 bases identical to TRBD1. This CDR3 spans 15 amino acids. Germline CDR1 and CDR2: LGHNA and YNFKEQ. The CDR3 bases that were read are TGCGCCAGCAGCCAGAACAGGGGTTTCGGTCAAACC. Translation gives CASSQNRGFGQT. The entire CDR3 sequence reads CASSQNRGFGQTQYF.

A note on this clone: The CDR3 end lies 3 residues beyond the end of the read and is filled in from the germline J gene. The chain joins TRBV4-1 to TRBJ1-4, with D possibly TRBD1 on 6 matching bases. Trimming pared 0 bases from V and 5 bases from J, leaving 10 bases between. Germline-derived CDR1 and CDR2 are MGHRA and YSYEKL. The CDR3 contains 15 residues. CDR3 sequence: CASSQDSGDNEKLFF. The DNA read from the CDR3 is TGCGCCAGCAGCCAAGACTCAGGGGACAATGAAAAA.